Below, 8 T cell receptor beta chains from the same sample are listed, as sequenced in a study of tumor and adjacent non-tumor tissue in lung cancer. The library came from three nested PCR rounds adapted from ARM-PCR protocols. TCRdb reprocessed the multiplex PCR reads via MiXCR and lists one record per CDR3 protein. The data contain about 110,000 distinct CDR3 sequences, around 82% of them seen just once; the ten biggest clones take up 20% to 25%. No cell sorting was done before RNA was extracted from the tissue. Sequenced material: lung tumor tissue. These receptors all come from a man between 65 and 80 years old with non-small cell lung cancer.

As for this clonotype: Since the CDR3 does not end with the conserved phenylalanine or tryptophan, this likely comes from a read error. The gene calls are TRBV6-5 and TRBJ2-3; TRBD1 might be the D (5 bases). V was shortened by 9 bases and J by 3 bases, with 10 bases between the two germline ends. The CDR3 contains 12 residues. Germline CDR1 and CDR2: MNHEY and SVGAGI. The CDR3 DNA sequence: TGTGCCAGTAGGGGCTTGACAGATACGCAGTATTAT. Translating it yields CASRGLTDTQYY.

This clonotype was counted a single time. This rearrangement joins TRBV29-1 to TRBJ2-5; D possibly corresponds to TRBD2 (5 bases). Trimming took 8 bases from V and 14 from J, leaving 24 bases between them. Germline V CDR1 and CDR2: SQVTM, ANQGSEA. The CDR3 has 12 residues. CDR3 bases: TGCAGCTTACAAGGACTCCCTGCCTATACCTACTTC. Translation gives CSLQGLPAYTYF.

A remark on this clonotype: This may come from a read error, since a much larger clone is one base off. This chain connects TRBV30 to TRBJ1-1; D is possibly TRBD1 (5 bases). The CDR3 runs 16 residues. Trimming took 4 bases from V and 6 from J, leaving 24 bases between them. Germline V gene lookup returns CDR1 GTSNPN and CDR2 SVGIG (reference sequence). Here the CDR3 reads CAWNQRQGGAGSEAFF. In DNA form, the CDR3 reads TGTGCCTGGAATCAACGGCAGGGAGGAGCGGGGTCTGAAGCTTTCTTT.

On this clonotype: Germline is not matched at one junction end, which may reflect a read error. The CDR3, as DNA: TGTGCCAGCAGCCTTCTCAAGAGGGTAACGAGAGAGACCCAGTATTTC. Translated, it gives CASSLLKRVTRETQYF. The rearrangement uses TRBV5-4 and TRBJ2-5; a weak D match, TRBD2 (5 bases). The CDR3 is made up of 16 amino acids. Germline V CDR1 and CDR2: SGHNT, YYREEE (reference sequence). Looking up the rest from reference TRBV5-4 and TRBJ2-5 gives the full variable domain: ETGVTQSPTHLIKTRGQQVTLRCSSQSGHNTVSWYQQALGQGPQFIFQYYREEENGRGNFPPRFSGLQFPNYSSELNVNALELDDSALYLCASSLLKRVTRETQYFGPGTRLLVL.

A remark on this clonotype: This may stem from a read error, because a much larger clone lies one nucleotide away. For the CDR3, the DNA is TGTGCCACCACTGAAAATCGACAGGGCGGATACACCTTC. Protein sequence: CATTENRQGGYTF. J is TRBJ1-2 and V is TRBV24-1; 7 positions agree with TRBD1. The germline CDR1 and CDR2 sequences are KGHDR and SFDVKD. The CDR3 is 13 amino acids. V trimming: 8 bases; J trimming: 11 bases; junction bases outside the gene matches: 13.

This clonotype showed up just once. Its ends do not fully match the called genes, so a read error is possible. The chain links TRBV5-1 to TRBJ1-1; no firm D call. Germline V gene data show CDR1 as SGHRS and CDR2 as YFSETQ. This CDR3 region has 14 residues. The CDR3 loop reads CASGLIGMDTEAFF. The CDR3 DNA reads as TGCGCCAGCGGCTTGATAGGGATGGACACTGAAGCTTTCTTT.

This clonotype was seen ten or more times. A much larger clone sits a single nucleotide away, making a read error possible. This rearrangement joins TRBV12-3 or TRBV12-4 to TRBJ1-2, with 9 bases that match TRBD1. J was trimmed by 6 bases and V by 2 bases; bases with no gene match: 13. The CDR3 is made up of 17 amino acids. CDR3 protein: CASSLKRGTGINHGYTF. CDR3 nucleotides: TGTGCCAGCAGTTTAAAACGGGGGACAGGGATAAACCATGGCTACACCTTC.

The chain uses TRBV4-2 and TRBJ1-1; D gene ambiguous. This CDR3 has 17 amino acids. The germline V and J ends were trimmed by 0 bases and 1 base, with 15 bases remaining between them. The germline CDR1 and CDR2 sequences are LGHNA and YNFKEQ. CDR3 residues: CASSQDRIRGKNTEAFF. CDR3 bases: TGTGCCAGCAGCCAAGATCGCATCAGAGGGAAGAACACTGAAGCTTTCTTT.